This T cell receptor (beta chain) was retrieved from a study of early T cells in non-severe SARS-CoV-2 infection (dated by TCRdb to about 2021). Regarding the study in general: TCR sequencing used bulk RNA from unsorted whole blood, so alpha and beta chains could not be paired.

This clonotype appeared many times. Its target antigen remains unknown. No quality values exist for individual bases; no much larger clone is one base distant. The paper's findings and limits, for the study overall: VDJdb matching was skewed toward anti-spike CD8 responses and likely underestimated virus-specific expansions by missing private and CD4 specificities.

The V end gives up 1 base and the J end 7 bases, leaving 5 bases in the junction not matched to a gene. From cysteine to phenylalanine, the CDR3 is 14 amino acids long. Of the read, only the CDR3 DNA is kept; its 42 bases are in frame from base 1. For CDR1 and CDR2, the germline V gene lists SGHTA and FQGNSA. This was a case-control study nested in a cohort of healthcare workers in London, UK, who had nasopharyngeal swab PCR tests and blood samples taken every week. Healthcare workers were recruited between 23 and 31 March 2020, during the week of the UK lockdown, and were followed weekly for up to about 15 weeks. The library was made by 5' RACE. The listed sequencing device is NextSeq 500. To correct for sequencing error and PCR bias, the TCR library protocol tagged individual cDNA molecules with unique molecular identifiers. Both TCR alpha and beta chains were sequenced, and tight co-correlation was observed between alpha and beta sequence abundances in each sample. The paper's processing steps were these. V gene, J gene and CDR3 annotation of TCR sequences was performed with Decombinator V4. TCRs were defined as expanded if a significant change between any two time points was detected under a Poisson model with p below 0.0001. TCR abundances were normalised to the total number of TCRs sequenced in each sample and reported as counts per million. TRAV1-2 paired with TRAJ12, TRAJ20 or TRAJ33 defined MAIT TCRs, while TRAV10 paired with TRAJ18 defined iNKT TCRs. VDJdb, accessed 1 November 2021, was searched for CMV, EBV and SARS-CoV-2 annotated TCRs, excluding TCRs annotated for multiple antigens. TCRdb reprocessed the public reads (quality trimming at Q25 with fastp, clone calling with MiXCR) and kept in-frame beta chains. Rows are unified per CDR3 protein, each entry keeping the most common DNA and genes. For this entry, the V and J calls and clone size follow TCRdb and not the study's own pipeline. The sample records over 50,000 distinct CDR3 sequences, approximately 10% of which are singletons. The top ten clonotypes cover under 2% of the sample.

This receptor was taken from an adult who was a healthcare worker with PCR-confirmed SARS-CoV-2 infection or an uninfected control (not recorded which). Recombination linked TRBV7-2 to TRBJ2-5; 8 of the junction bases match TRBD2. Input material: whole blood. This receptor has the CDR3 CASSLGAGEMTQYF. The sequence in DNA is TGTGCCAGCAGCTTAGGAGCGGGGGAAATGACCCAGTACTTC.